Presented here are 18 T cell receptor beta chains from one specimen sequenced in a study of CD8 T cells in ankylosing spondylitis. TCRdb re-called the 5' RACE reads with MiXCR, one entry per CDR3 protein. Of some 120,000 distinct CDR3 sequences listed, roughly 15% are singletons. Material for sequencing was blood, either unsorted or a sorted T cell fraction (not recorded which). These receptors all stem from a female donor with ankylosing spondylitis or in good health (not recorded which).

This clonotype showed up just a few times. The rearrangement uses TRBV5-1 and TRBJ2-1; 11 nucleotides line up with TRBD2. CDR1 and CDR2 from the germline V gene are SGHRS and YFSETQ. The CDR3 sequence is 17 residues long. With V trimmed by 2 bases and J by 7 bases, 11 bases remained unmatched. CDR3 protein: CASSFPSGLAGGNEQFF. CDR3 DNA sequence: TGCGCCAGCAGCTTCCCCTCGGGGCTAGCGGGGGGAAATGAGCAGTTCTTC. Full variable domain (rest looked up from reference TRBV5-1 and TRBJ2-1): KAGVTQTPRYLIKTRGQQVTLSCSPISGHRSVSWYQQTPGQGLQFLFEYFSETQRNKGNFPGRFSGRQFSNSRSEMNVSTLELGDSALYLCASSFPSGLAGGNEQFFGPGTRLTVL.

V and J are TRBV6-1 and TRBJ1-5, with TRBD1 identical over 9 bases. The germline V gene encodes CDR1 MNHNS and CDR2 SASEGT. V gave up 8 bases and J gave up 1 base; unmatched junction bases: 0. The CDR3 extends over 13 amino acids. CDR3 bases: TGTGCCAGCGGACAGGGGAGCAATCAGCCCCAGCATTTT. Amino acid sequence: CASGQGSNQPQHF.

CDR3 amino acids: CASSLETGGPSGDTQYF. The CDR3 DNA reads as TGTGCCAGCAGCTTAGAAACCGGAGGGCCCTCGGGAGATACGCAGTATTTT. The J gene is TRBJ2-3, the V gene TRBV7-9; D is perhaps TRBD2 (6 bases). Germline CDR1 is SEHNR and CDR2 is FQNEAQ (reference sequence). V was pared by 1 base and J by 5 bases, with 19 bases between. This CDR3 is 17 amino acids long.

V and J are TRBV7-9 and TRBJ1-2; the D is unclear. Germline CDR1 reads SEHNR; CDR2 reads FQNEAQ (reference sequence). The CDR3 spans 15 residues. V dropped 5 bases and J dropped 7 bases, with 20 bases sitting between them. The CDR3 loop is CASSKATGEYGGYTF. The CDR3 DNA follows: TGTGCCAGCAGCAAGGCAACTGGGGAGTATGGTGGCTACACCTTC.

This clonotype was observed many times. The rearrangement uses TRBV14 and TRBJ1-1; D remains ambiguous. Looked up from germline, CDR1 is SGHDN and CDR2 is FVKESK. Trimming shortened V by 6 bases and J by 4 bases, and 12 bases separated the two germline ends. The CDR3 runs 13 residues. CDR3: CASRRGFLTEAFF. The DNA of the CDR3 is TGTGCCAGCAGACGAGGGTTCCTCACTGAAGCTTTCTTT.

The chain has TRBV20-1 and TRBJ2-2; TRBD1 aligns across 10 bases. CDR1 DFQATT and CDR2 SNEGSKA come from the germline V gene (reference sequence). The ends lost 5 bases at V and 7 bases at J; junction bases unmatched: 4. The CDR3 has 13 residues. The CDR3 here is CSARQGAGGELFF. For the CDR3, the DNA is TGCAGTGCTCGACAGGGGGCTGGCGGGGAGCTGTTTTTT.

There are a few counts of this clonotype. V gene TRBV5-6 combines with J gene TRBJ2-1; 9 bases align to TRBD1. The CDR3 is 15 amino acids. V lost 4 bases and J lost 7; bases outside the gene matches: 9. The germline gives CDR1 SGHDT, CDR2 YYEEEE. The CDR3 sequence is CASSLTGGASNEQFF. CDR3 DNA: TGTGCCAGCAGCCTTACAGGGGGCGCGTCAAATGAGCAGTTCTTC.

The chain couples TRBV5-1 to TRBJ1-2; D possibly corresponds to TRBD1 (5 bases). Germline V gene data show CDR1 as SGHRS and CDR2 as YFSETQ. Trimming cost V 0 bases and J 5 bases, with 23 bases left between them. This CDR3 region has 18 residues. The CDR3 DNA reads as TGCGCCAGCAGCTTGGCCGGGGCAGCCAACGCTCCGAATTATGGCTACACCTTC. This sequence encodes CASSLAGAANAPNYGYTF.

With regard to this clonotype: One base away lies a much larger clone, so this may be a sequencing read error. CDR3 sequence: CSAARGSTEAFF. The DNA of the CDR3 is TGCAGCGCGGCACGGGGGAGCACTGAAGCTTTCTTT. The V and J genes are TRBV29-1 and TRBJ1-1, with D perhaps TRBD1 (5 bases). CDR1 and CDR2 (germline): SQVTM, ANQGSEA. V shed 7 bases and J shed 4 bases, with 13 bases lying between them. The CDR3 totals 12 residues.

This clonotype was seen only a few times. CDR3 sequence: CASRKDRGRSNEQFF. CDR3 in DNA: TGTGCCAGCCGCAAGGACAGGGGGCGAAGCAATGAGCAGTTCTTC. This chain joins TRBV7-9 and TRBJ2-1, with 11 bases fitting TRBD1. The CDR3 covers 15 residues. Germline CDR1 SEHNR, CDR2 FQNEAQ (reference sequence). V gave up 8 bases and J gave up 6 bases; unmatched junction bases: 9.

This clonotype was seen repeatedly, ten times or more. The chain joins TRBV7-3 to TRBJ2-3, with no clear D. CDR1 and CDR2 (germline): SGHTA, FQGTGA. The germline V and J ends were trimmed by 4 bases and 4 bases, with 9 bases remaining between them. The CDR3 has 13 residues. This CDR3 reads CASSYSFADTQYF. For the CDR3, the DNA is TGTGCCAGCAGCTACAGTTTCGCAGATACGCAGTATTTT.

There are a few counts of this clonotype. The chain combines TRBV2 with TRBJ1-2; D ambiguous. CDR1 SNHLY and CDR2 FYNNEI come from the germline V gene. CDR3 length: 15 residues. Trimming pared 2 bases from V and 3 bases from J, leaving 13 bases between. In DNA form, the CDR3 reads TGTGCCAGCAGTGAACGGAGAGGGTCTGACTATGGCTACACCTTC. Protein product: CASSERRGSDYGYTF.

Many counts were recorded for this clonotype. This rearrangement joins TRBV20-1 to TRBJ1-1; 9 bases align to TRBD1. The trim removed 6 bases at V and 0 bases at J, leaving 5 bases unmatched. This CDR3 has 14 residues. The germline CDR1 and CDR2 sequences are DFQATT and SNEGSKA (reference sequence). The CDR3, as DNA: TGCAGTGCACCACGGACAGGGGTGAACACTGAAGCTTTCTTT. It translates to CSAPRTGVNTEAFF.

This CDR3 reads CASSLELAEFRNEQFF. CDR3 coding DNA: TGTGCCAGCAGTTTAGAACTAGCGGAATTCCGCAATGAGCAGTTCTTC. The rearrangement links TRBV12-3 or TRBV12-4 to TRBJ2-1; TRBD2 agrees at 8 bases. V trimming: 1 base; J trimming: 6 bases; junction bases outside the gene matches: 8. There are 16 residues in the CDR3.

V is TRBV20-1 and J is TRBJ2-3; 9 bases are shared with TRBD2. This CDR3 has 15 amino acids. Per germline, CDR1 DFQATT and CDR2 SNEGSKA (reference sequence). After removal of 4 bases from V and 0 bases from J, the junction contained 5 bases not matched to a gene. CDR3 nucleotides: TGCAGTGCTAATCCTAGCGGGAAAAGCACAGATACGCAGTATTTT. Amino acids: CSANPSGKSTDTQYF.

This sequence joins TRBV21-1 and TRBJ2-2. TRBV21-1 is recorded as a pseudogene. The length of the CDR3 is 15 residues. CDR3 nucleotide sequence: TGTGCCAGCAGCAGGGGTAGCGGGAACACCGGGGAGCTGTTTTTT. As protein: CASSRGSGNTGELFF.

There are many counts of this clonotype. The chain recombines TRBV15 with TRBJ2-3; tentatively, D is TRBD1 or TRBD2 (6 bases each). The V and J ends lost 5 bases and 2 bases respectively, with 17 bases between them. This CDR3 region has 16 residues. CDR1 and CDR2 from the germline V gene are LNHNV and YYDKDF (reference sequence). CDR3 in amino acids: CATSEPGARTTDTQYF. The CDR3 nucleotides read TGTGCCACCAGCGAACCGGGGGCTAGGACCACAGATACGCAGTATTTT. The full variable domain, completed using reference TRBV15 and TRBJ2-3, is DAMVIQNPRYQVTQFGKPVTLSCSQTLNHNVMYWYQQKSSQAPKLLFHYYDKDFNNEADTPDNFQSRRPNTSFCFLDIRSPGLGDTAMYLCATSEPGARTTDTQYFGPGTRLTVL.

This clonotype has ten or more counts. The chain combines TRBV25-1 with TRBJ1-1; D is perhaps TRBD1 (5 bases). Germline V gives CDR1 MGHDK, CDR2 SYGVNS. The CDR3 sequence is 17 residues long. With 1 base removed from V and 0 bases from J, the gap between germline ends came to 15 bases. The CDR3 is CASSELRGDHMNTEAFF. CDR3 nucleotide sequence: TGTGCCAGCAGTGAATTAAGGGGAGATCACATGAACACTGAAGCTTTCTTT.